The clone carrying this T cell receptor beta chain has just one count. J was trimmed by 2 bases and V by 2 bases; bases with no gene match: 15. The germline CDR1 and CDR2 sequences are SGHAT and FQNNGV. CDR3 length: 19 residues. These data originate in a study of blood T cell repertoires in COVID-19. Study-wide background: Both acute and convalescent COVID-19 samples were obtained from the United States, Italy and Spain. T cells, B-cell-depleted T cells, or PBMCs provided the cDNA or gDNA that served as material.

In the study's own analysis: Cell counts per sample came from amplifying reference gene primers. Sequencing was performed with immunoSEQ multiplex PCR; in TCRdb, only in-frame clones are kept and a portion is missing. That table gives V, J and clone size, and the DNA gave D and trimming. The data show roughly 180,000 clones, 79% seen once. V usage is TRBV11-2 and J usage is TRBJ2-3; TRBD2 agrees at 8 bases. The receptor was derived from a woman in her sixties or seventies with COVID-19, enrolled during active disease. The sequenced sample consisted of peripheral blood. The CDR3 loop reads CASSLTIPSIAGITDTQYF. The CDR3 DNA sequence: TGTGCCAGCAGCTTAACGATCCCCAGTATAGCGGGAATCACAGATACGCAGTATTTT.